This TCR beta chain originates from a study of CD8 T cells in Susac syndrome. Matching for age and sex applied to the controls, who were healthy donors. The CD8+ and CD4+ T cells were isolated magnetically using a negative isolation approach, whereas the TEMRA cells were enriched by FACS. RNA was extracted with the RNeasy kit, and a quantity of roughly 0.45 to 1 ug was reverse transcribed using random hexamers. Each CDR3 protein is one row after TCRdb ran MiXCR on the immunoSEQ multiplex PCR reads. This sample has 180,000 or so distinct CDR3 sequences; approximately 94% occur once, and the top ten carry approximately 0.098%. This CDR3 has 15 residues. Trimming removed 4 bases from V and 0 bases from J, with 10 bases in between. Germline V lookup: CDR1 GTSNPN, CDR2 SVGIG (reference sequence).

The sequenced sample was CD4+ T cells from PBMCs. This chain links TRBV30 with TRBJ2-6; the D gene is possibly TRBD1 (6 bases). The sequence was obtained from a human donor in good health. This CDR3 is CAWTSDSSGANVLTF. DNA of the CDR3: TGTGCCTGGACATCGGACAGCTCTGGGGCCAACGTCCTGACTTTC.